One and the same sample provided the 14 T cell receptor beta chains below, sequenced in a study of T-cell reconstitution after alpha-beta-depleted transplantation in children. As it was prepared, the TCRbeta library received unique molecular identifiers. TCRdb reanalysed the PCR reads using MiXCR and keeps one entry per CDR3 protein. The sample contains over 90,000 distinct CDR3 sequences, about 6% of which appear only once. Sequences were derived from PBMCs, mostly from graft donor cells, sampled 60 days after TCRalphabeta/CD19-depleted stem cell transplant. The receptor set was obtained from a female patient aged 2-9 years who had a stem cell transplant for Fanconi anemia, so the T cells may come from the graft donor.

The sample holds many counts of this clonotype. DNA of the CDR3: TGCAGTGCTCGGAACCCGGGACAGGGGGGCACCGGGGAGCTGTTTTTT. Residues: CSARNPGQGGTGELFF. The chain recombines TRBV20-1 with TRBJ2-2, with 11 bases aligning to TRBD1. Losses at the gene ends were 5 bases for V and 4 bases for J; bases not matched to a gene: 9. Germline CDR1 and CDR2: DFQATT and SNEGSKA (reference sequence). The CDR3 covers 16 residues.

The CDR3 nucleotides are TGCGCCAGCAGCTGGGGGGTTTACGACACAGATACGCAGTATTTT. This gives the protein CASSWGVYDTDTQYF. The gene calls are TRBV5-1 and TRBJ2-3; tentatively, D is TRBD2 (6 bases). CDR1 SGHRS and CDR2 YFSETQ come from the germline V gene. The V end was cut by 3 bases, the J end by 2 bases, with 13 bases between. This CDR3 has 15 amino acids.

The chain links TRBV4-2 to TRBJ1-2; D gene unclear. The CDR3 consists of 14 residues. V was pared by 0 bases and J by 4 bases, with 9 bases between. Per germline, CDR1 LGHNA and CDR2 YNFKEQ. CDR3 sequence: CASSQEHGLYGYTF. DNA for the CDR3: TGTGCCAGCAGCCAAGAACACGGCCTCTATGGCTACACCTTC.

In its sample, this clonotype was seen many times. V usage is TRBV4-1 and J usage is TRBJ2-4; unclear D gene. The length of the CDR3 is 14 residues. CDR1 MGHRA and CDR2 YSYEKL come from the germline V gene. V shed 0 bases and J shed 4 bases, with 7 bases lying between them. The CDR3 DNA is TGCGCCAGCAGCCAAGACAGGTTTAAAAACATTCAGTACTTC. Translating gives CASSQDRFKNIQYF.

This clonotype was detected ten times or more. The chain is built from TRBV5-4 and TRBJ2-1, with 8 bases identical to TRBD2. With 6 bases clipped from V and 6 bases from J, the junction kept 5 bases outside the gene matches. The CDR3 length is 13 residues. The germline V gene has CDR1 SGHNT and CDR2 YYREEE (reference sequence). DNA for the CDR3: TGTGCCAGCACTGCGGGAGGATTCAATGAGCAGTTCTTC. It encodes CASTAGGFNEQFF.

This clonotype occurred many times. The rearrangement uses TRBV28 and TRBJ2-7; 8 bases match TRBD1. J gave up 4 bases and V 8 bases, and 7 bases lay outside the gene matches. The CDR3 extends over 13 amino acids. Germline values: CDR1 MDHEN, CDR2 SYDVKM. CDR3 region: CASGQGALYEQYF. The CDR3 coding sequence is TGTGCCAGCGGCCAGGGGGCGCTTTACGAGCAGTACTTC.

The rearrangement uses TRBV20-1 and TRBJ2-5, with D possibly TRBD2 on 5 matching bases. The V gene lost 0 bases and the J gene lost 4 bases, with 9 bases spanning the gap. This CDR3 has 13 amino acids. The V gene's germline CDR1 is DFQATT and CDR2 SNEGSKA (reference sequence). The CDR3 coding sequence is TGCAGTGCTAGAGATCCTAGCTCAGAGACCCAGTACTTC. It translates to CSARDPSSETQYF.

The chain is built from TRBV7-3 and TRBJ2-1, with 10 bases matching TRBD2. V was pared by 4 bases and J by 5 bases, with 14 bases of the junction left unmatched. Germline V gives CDR1 SGHTA, CDR2 FQGTGA. CDR3 length equals 18 residues. The CDR3 reads CASSSPLAGATIDNEQFF. The CDR3 DNA is TGTGCCAGCAGCTCCCCGCTAGCGGGGGCCACTATTGACAATGAGCAGTTCTTC.

There are many counts of this clonotype. This chain joins TRBV7-2 and TRBJ2-3; TRBD1 matches 7 bases. The CDR3 has 14 residues. CDR1 and CDR2 from the germline V gene are SGHTA and FQGNSA. V trimming: 1 base; J trimming: 2 bases; junction bases outside the gene matches: 0. The CDR3: CASSLEGATDTQYF. In DNA, the CDR3 is TGTGCCAGCAGCTTAGAGGGGGCCACAGATACGCAGTATTTT.

By proportion, this clonotype is medium-sized. The chain has TRBV7-3 and TRBJ2-7, with TRBD1 identical over 9 bases. Unmatched junction bases numbered 5, after V lost 2 bases and J lost 3 bases. Germline V gives CDR1 SGHTA, CDR2 FQGTGA. This CDR3 spans 15 amino acids. CDR3 region: CASSLQGQGFYEQYF. CDR3 coding DNA: TGTGCCAGCAGCTTACAGGGACAGGGCTTCTACGAGCAGTACTTC.

This clonotype showed up just a few times. The chain recombines TRBV27 with TRBJ2-7; possibly TRBD1 for D (6 bases). CDR3 length equals 13 residues. The germline V gene encodes CDR1 MNHEY and CDR2 SMNVEV (reference sequence). The CDR3 nucleotides read TGTGCTGGGGGCGCCTATAGCTCCTACGAGCAGTACTTC. Amino acid sequence: CAGGAYSSYEQYF.

This clonotype was counted many times. The chain carries TRBV9 and TRBJ2-1, with 7 bases fitting TRBD2. From germline, CDR1 is SGDLS and CDR2 YYNGEE. After removal of 2 bases from V and 8 bases from J, the junction contained 4 bases not matched to a gene. CDR3 length: 13 amino acids. CDR3 amino acids: CASSVVLADEQFF. Here the CDR3 DNA reads TGTGCCAGCAGCGTTGTGCTAGCGGATGAGCAGTTCTTC.

This clonotype was detected ten times or more. The V and J genes are TRBV12-3 or TRBV12-4 and TRBJ2-3; 9 bases map to TRBD2. This CDR3 contains 15 residues. V shed 6 bases and J 0 bases; nucleotides not matched to a gene: 4. The CDR3 sequence is CASRPSGVSTDTQYF. In DNA form, the CDR3 reads TGTGCCAGCAGACCTAGCGGGGTGAGCACAGATACGCAGTATTTT.

This clonotype was seen repeatedly, ten times or more. The J gene is TRBJ1-1, the V gene TRBV29-1; D is undetermined. The CDR3 consists of 15 residues. V was trimmed by 4 bases and J by 1 base, leaving 16 bases between them. Germline CDR1 is SQVTM and CDR2 is ANQGSEA. CDR3 amino acids: CSVVGHDGWNTEAFF. The CDR3 DNA is TGCAGCGTTGTTGGGCATGACGGGTGGAACACTGAAGCTTTCTTT. Filled out from reference TRBV29-1 and TRBJ1-1, the complete variable domain reads SAVISQKPSRDICQRGTSLTIQCQVDSQVTMMFWYRQQPGQSLTLIATANQGSEATYESGFVIDKFPISRPNLTFSTLTVSNMSPEDSSIYLCSVVGHDGWNTEAFFGQGTRLTVV.